This TCR beta chain came from a study of blood T cells in healthy people across ages. Study results and limitations: A roughly linear age-dependent decrease characterized TCR beta diversity per million T cells.

CDR1 is SQVTM, CDR2 ANQGSEA, per germline. J was trimmed by 0 bases and V by 5 bases; bases with no gene match: 8. The CDR3 totals 15 residues. The authors ran a second PCR of about 6 to 11 cycles using a sample-barcoded 5' primer and a J-beta primer mix. TCRdb itself ran the 5' RACE reads through MiXCR, one entry per CDR3 protein. The sample holds about a million distinct CDR3 sequences; roughly two fifths are singletons and the top ten take roughly 13%. About this clonotype: Its antigen is currently unknown.

The donors, all healthy, were Caucasians living in Russia, aged about 6 to 90. Sequencing was carried out using blood. This TCR came from a man younger than 30 in good health. The chain employs TRBV29-1 and TRBJ2-7; 9 nucleotides align to TRBD1. The CDR3 reads CSVLPRDRASYEQYF. In DNA form, the CDR3 reads TGCAGCGTTCTCCCCCGGGACAGGGCCTCCTACGAGCAGTACTTC.